The 30 T cell receptor beta chains below come from one sample, sequenced in a study of control samples from healthy donors and cancer patients. Repertoires were generated with immunoSEQ multiplex PCR, while TCRdb's copy carries only in-frame clones and drops some. The sample yields some 220,000 clones, 90% to 95% seen once. The sequencing input was blood. These receptors were taken from a man aged 45 to 65 in good health.

This chain uses TRBV5-6 with TRBJ1-1; D gene unclear. The V gene's germline CDR1 is SGHDT and CDR2 YYEEEE. V lost 4 bases and J 4 bases, leaving 11 bases between the germline ends. The CDR3 spans 13 residues. The CDR3: CASSPGLFTEAFF. In DNA form, the CDR3 reads TGTGCCAGCAGCCCTGGACTTTTCACTGAAGCTTTCTTT.

The chain recombines TRBV19 with TRBJ2-1; 8 bases are a match to TRBD1. The CDR3 has 14 amino acids. V shed 10 bases, J shed 4 bases, and the junction held 9 bases outside the gene matches. Germline loops: CDR1 LNHDA, CDR2 SQIVND (reference sequence). CDR3 sequence reads: CATTRDRLYNEQFF. CDR3 bases: TGTGCCACCACCCGGGACAGGCTATACAATGAGCAGTTCTTC.

J is TRBJ1-1 and V is TRBV7-2, with D perhaps matching TRBD1 (5 bases). Germline CDR1 is SGHTA and CDR2 is FQGNSA. V shed 1 base and J shed 4 bases, with 10 bases lying between them. The CDR3 length is 14 residues. The CDR3 here is CASSLVQGVTEAFF. The CDR3 bases are TGTGCCAGCAGCTTAGTTCAGGGCGTCACTGAAGCTTTCTTT.

This CDR3 reads CASSPQGAGETQYF. The CDR3 DNA is TGCGCCAGCAGCCCCCAGGGGGCAGGGGAGACCCAGTACTTC. This rearrangement joins TRBV4-1 to TRBJ2-5, with TRBD1 matching over 8 bases. Unmatched junction bases numbered 6, after V lost 4 bases and J lost 5 bases. Germline loops: CDR1 MGHRA, CDR2 YSYEKL. This CDR3 has 14 amino acids.

The chain is built from TRBV10-1 and TRBJ1-4, with 10 bases identical to TRBD1. This CDR3 has 14 amino acids. Trimming cost V 6 bases and J 5 bases; bases outside gene matches: 3. Germline V gene sequence: CDR1 WNHNN, CDR2 SYGVQD (reference sequence). In DNA, the CDR3 is TGCGCCAGCAGCTCGGGACAGGGGAATGAAAAACTGTTTTTT. It codes for CASSSGQGNEKLFF.

The sample holds one count of this clone. The chain couples TRBV28 to TRBJ1-3; D is ambiguous. CDR3 length: 14 residues. Germline V gives CDR1 MDHEN, CDR2 SYDVKM. The V end lost 8 bases, the J end lost 0 bases, and 11 bases lay between the germline ends. CDR3 DNA: TGTGCCAGCTTCGGACGCAGCTCTGGAAACACCATATATTTT. This gives the protein CASFGRSSGNTIYF.

This clone appeared a single time. The chain recombines TRBV14 with TRBJ1-5; 7 bases agree with TRBD1. Unmatched junction bases numbered 15, after V lost 10 bases and J lost 0 bases. The length of the CDR3 is 17 residues. Germline CDR1 is SGHDN and CDR2 is FVKESK. As DNA, the CDR3 is TGTGCCACCAGTATCGCAGGGGGGACCTATAGCAATCAGCCCCAGCATTTT. Its translation is CATSIAGGTYSNQPQHF. The full variable domain, in which reference TRBV14 and TRBJ1-5 provide the parts outside the CDR3, is EAGVTQFPSHSVIEKGQTVTLRCDPISGHDNLYWYRRVMGKEIKFLLHFVKESKQDESGMPNNRFLAERTGGTYSTLKVQPAELEDSGVYFCATSIAGGTYSNQPQHFGDGTRLSIL.

The CDR3 is CASTEGAYEQYV. CDR3 bases: TGTGCCAGCACCGAAGGGGCCTACGAGCAGTACGTC. The chain links TRBV6-5 to TRBJ2-7; TRBD1 is a possible D gene (5 bases). Trimming removed 7 bases from V and 2 bases from J, with 9 bases in between. CDR3 length: 12 amino acids. Looked up from germline, CDR1 is MNHEY and CDR2 is SVGAGI.

This chain links TRBV11-2 with TRBJ2-7, with TRBD1 as a possible D gene (7 bases). V lost 3 bases and J lost 6, with 12 bases in between. The length of the CDR3 is 13 residues. CDR1 is SGHAT and CDR2 is FQNNGV in the germline V gene. Written as DNA, the CDR3 is TGTGCCAGCAGCTTGAGGCAGGGGGGCGAGCAGTACTTC. As protein: CASSLRQGGEQYF.

This chain uses TRBV27 with TRBJ1-2; 7 bases line up with TRBD1. The CDR3 is 15 residues long. Per the germline V gene, CDR1 is MNHEY and CDR2 is SMNVEV (reference sequence). V dropped 5 bases and J dropped 6; count of bases not matched to a gene: 12. Here the CDR3 reads CASSHGTAGPHGYTF. The CDR3 coding sequence is TGTGCCAGCAGTCACGGGACAGCGGGGCCTCATGGCTACACCTTC.

The V and J genes are TRBV18 and TRBJ1-1; D gene uncertain. Between the trimmed V and J ends, which lost 6 bases and 3 bases, there was a span of 11 bases. The CDR3 contains 13 residues. From germline, CDR1 is KGHSH and CDR2 LQKENI. The CDR3 reads CASSTDGYTEAFF. The DNA of the CDR3 is TGTGCCAGCTCGACGGACGGTTACACTGAAGCTTTCTTT.

This clone was picked up one time. V gene TRBV6-5 combines with J gene TRBJ1-6, with 9 bases aligning to TRBD1. The CDR3 covers 16 residues. Germline V gene lookup returns CDR1 MNHEY and CDR2 SVGAGI. V lost 0 bases, J lost 7 bases, and 4 bases stayed unmatched. The CDR3 nucleotides are TGTGCCAGCAGTTACTCGATAGGACAGGGGAATTCACCCCTCCACTTT. Translated, it gives CASSYSIGQGNSPLHF.

This clone has a single count. This chain links TRBV7-2 with TRBJ1-2; perhaps TRBD1 as D (6 bases). CDR1 is SGHTA and CDR2 is FQGNSA in the germline V gene. This CDR3 is 14 amino acids long. V was pared by 3 bases and J by 7 bases, with 15 bases between. The CDR3 DNA follows: TGTGCCAGCAGCTTGGGGCAGGGGATTCCTGGCTACACCTTC. Translated, it gives CASSLGQGIPGYTF.

The chain carries TRBV6-4 and TRBJ1-1, with D unresolved. The germline V and J ends were trimmed by 5 bases and 1 base, with 14 bases remaining between them. The CDR3 loop spans 15 amino acids. CDR1 is MRHNA and CDR2 is SNTAGT in the germline V gene. The CDR3 region is CASSPRPDRNTEAFF. The CDR3 DNA reads TGTGCCAGCAGTCCGCGACCGGACCGGAACACTGAAGCTTTCTTT.

This rearrangement joins TRBV28 to TRBJ1-6; D is undetermined. Germline V CDR1 and CDR2: MDHEN, SYDVKM. This CDR3 has 17 residues. V was cut by 2 bases and J by 2 bases, with 13 bases left in between. CDR3: CASSLMEGATYNSPLHF. The CDR3 DNA is TGTGCCAGCAGTTTAATGGAGGGTGCGACCTATAATTCACCCCTCCACTTT. Combining the CDR3 with reference TRBV28 and TRBJ1-6 gives the whole variable domain DVKVTQSSRYLVKRTGEKVFLECVQDMDHENMFWYRQDPGLGLRLIYFSYDVKMKEKGDIPEGYSVSREKKERFSLILESASTNQTSMYLCASSLMEGATYNSPLHFGNGTRLTVT.

This chain joins TRBV7-3 and TRBJ2-7, with D possibly matching TRBD2 (5 bases). This CDR3 is built from 14 residues. Germline CDR1 and CDR2: SGHTA and FQGTGA. The germline V and J ends were trimmed by 2 bases and 0 bases, with 8 bases remaining between them. The CDR3 here is CASSLRGPSYEQYF. The CDR3 DNA is TGTGCCAGCAGCTTACGGGGTCCCTCCTACGAGCAGTACTTC.

The CDR3 sequence is CATSRDPTTDTQYF. The CDR3 DNA follows: TGTGCCACCAGCAGAGATCCCACTACAGATACGCAGTATTTT. V gene TRBV15 combines with J gene TRBJ2-3, with no clear D. Germline V gene sequence: CDR1 LNHNV, CDR2 YYDKDF (reference sequence). The CDR3 spans 14 residues. V was pared by 0 bases and J by 3 bases, with 7 bases between. The whole variable domain, remainder taken from reference TRBV15 and TRBJ2-3, is DAMVIQNPRYQVTQFGKPVTLSCSQTLNHNVMYWYQQKSSQAPKLLFHYYDKDFNNEADTPDNFQSRRPNTSFCFLDIRSPGLGDTAMYLCATSRDPTTDTQYFGPGTRLTVL.

The chain uses TRBV7-6 and TRBJ2-5; no clear D. The CDR3 is 15 residues long. The germline V gene has CDR1 SGHVS and CDR2 FNYEAQ. V was pared by 1 base and J by 2 bases, with 11 bases between. CDR3 bases: TGTGCCAGCAGCTTAGATGTAGCTGCACAAGAGACCCAGTACTTC. It encodes CASSLDVAAQETQYF.

The chain uses TRBV2 and TRBJ2-3, with D possibly matching TRBD2 (5 bases). Per the germline V gene, CDR1 is SNHLY and CDR2 is FYNNEI. The CDR3 consists of 14 residues. V was clipped by 3 bases and J by 5 bases, with 12 bases between them. DNA of the CDR3: TGTGCCAGCAGTGAGCGGGCCTCCCTAGATACGCAGTATTTT. It is translated as CASSERASLDTQYF.

The rearrangement joins TRBV28 to TRBJ1-2; TRBD1 is a possible D gene (6 bases). The CDR3 runs to 13 residues. V gave up 6 bases and J gave up 8 bases, with 16 bases separating them. Germline V gives CDR1 MDHEN, CDR2 SYDVKM. The CDR3 DNA sequence: TGTGCCAGCAGAATGGAAAACAGGGAAGGCTACACCTTC. This translates into CASRMENREGYTF.

This clone was detected only once. J is TRBJ2-1 and V is TRBV5-1; tentatively, D is TRBD1 (6 bases). The V and J ends lost 4 bases and 8 bases respectively, with 22 bases between them. The CDR3 has 16 residues. Germline V gene lookup returns CDR1 SGHRS and CDR2 YFSETQ. CDR3 sequence reads: CASSTVGTRGGDEQFF. The CDR3 coding sequence is TGCGCCAGCAGCACCGTCGGGACACGCGGTGGGGATGAGCAGTTCTTC.

The gene calls are TRBV7-9 and TRBJ2-7, with 8 bases matching TRBD1. Trimming removed 5 bases from V and 3 bases from J; junction bases left unmatched: 3. The CDR3 extends over 13 amino acids. Germline assignment: CDR1 SEHNR and CDR2 FQNEAQ (reference sequence). The CDR3 is CASSATGDYEQYF. DNA of the CDR3: TGTGCCAGCAGCGCGACAGGGGACTACGAGCAGTACTTC. Full variable domain (rest looked up from reference TRBV7-9 and TRBJ2-7): DTGVSQNPRHKITKRGQNVTFRCDPISEHNRLYWYRQTLGQGPEFLTYFQNEAQLEKSRLLSDRFSAERPKGSFSTLEIQRTEQGDSAMYLCASSATGDYEQYFGPGTRLTVT.

This sequence joins TRBV5-1 and TRBJ2-2, with 8 bases fitting TRBD1. This CDR3 spans 15 amino acids. The ends lost 4 bases at V and 7 bases at J; junction bases unmatched: 9. Germline CDR1 is SGHRS and CDR2 is YFSETQ. CDR3 sequence reads: CASSSSTGASGELFF. CDR3 bases: TGCGCCAGCAGCAGTTCGACAGGGGCGAGCGGGGAGCTGTTTTTT.

This chain uses TRBV19 with TRBJ2-7; possible D gene TRBD1, 6 bases. V was trimmed by 4 bases and J by 6 bases, leaving 25 bases between them. CDR3 length equals 17 residues. Germline V lookup: CDR1 LNHDA, CDR2 SQIVND (reference sequence). CDR3 nucleotide sequence: TGTGCCAGTAGTAAGGTCGTGAATGGGGGCTCTCTTCCCGAGCAGTACTTC. This translates into CASSKVVNGGSLPEQYF.

This rearrangement joins TRBV2 to TRBJ2-5, with D tentatively TRBD1 (5 bases). V was cut by 2 bases and J by 4 bases, with 14 bases left in between. The CDR3 is 15 amino acids. Per germline, CDR1 SNHLY and CDR2 FYNNEI. The CDR3 sequence: CASSELGAALETQYF. The CDR3 region has the DNA TGTGCCAGCAGTGAACTAGGGGCCGCTTTAGAGACCCAGTACTTC.

The J gene is TRBJ1-6, the V gene TRBV6-5, with D perhaps TRBD1 (6 bases). V was cut by 0 bases and J by 15 bases, with 12 bases left in between. Germline CDR1 reads MNHEY; CDR2 reads SVGAGI. The CDR3 has 13 amino acids. The CDR3: CASSYSGEGVLHF. The CDR3 DNA reads TGTGCCAGCAGTTACTCAGGGGAGGGGGTCCTCCACTTT.

This clone was detected a few times. The V and J genes are TRBV5-1 and TRBJ2-3; TRBD1 might be the D (6 bases). Trimming removed 0 bases from V and 11 bases from J, with 10 bases in between. There are 12 residues in the CDR3. The germline V gene has CDR1 SGHRS and CDR2 YFSETQ. CDR3 sequence (DNA): TGCGCCAGCAGCTTGGAACAGGGCGGGCAGTATTTT. It codes for CASSLEQGGQYF.

This chain uses TRBV19 with TRBJ1-5; tentative D call: TRBD1 (5 bases). CDR1 and CDR2 (germline): LNHDA, SQIVND (reference sequence). V lost 7 bases to trimming and J lost 2 bases, with 15 bases between them. The CDR3 runs 15 residues. In nucleotides, the CDR3 is TGTGCCAGTAACCCGGAGGGGAGGGGCAATCAGCCCCAGCATTTT. Translation gives CASNPEGRGNQPQHF.

The chain links TRBV7-2 to TRBJ2-3; maybe TRBD2 (6 bases). The germline V gene has CDR1 SGHTA and CDR2 FQGNSA. Trimming took 5 bases from V and 4 from J, leaving 16 bases between them. The CDR3 contains 15 residues. CDR3 amino acids: CASSPMGGPADTQYF. In DNA, the CDR3 is TGTGCCAGCAGCCCAATGGGGGGTCCGGCAGATACGCAGTATTTT.

This chain links TRBV9 with TRBJ1-1, with no clear D. The germline V gene has CDR1 SGDLS and CDR2 YYNGEE. CDR3 length: 14 residues. Trimming removed 4 bases at V and 4 bases at J, with 14 bases between. CDR3 amino acids: CASSFSGQTTEAFF. The CDR3 nucleotides are TGTGCCAGCAGCTTCTCCGGGCAAACCACTGAAGCTTTCTTT.